This T cell receptor beta chain came from a study of T cell repertoires in cytomegalovirus infection. The overall study: Indications came from public TCR beta signatures; they pointed to CMV infection and to a matching HLA type.

MiXCR, run by TCRdb on the reads, gives a single entry per CDR3 protein. The sample lists around 210,000 distinct CDR3 sequences; 5% to 8.5% were seen once. There are many counts of this clonotype. J was trimmed by 4 bases and V by 4 bases; bases with no gene match: 9. The CDR3 contains 15 residues. The V gene's germline CDR1 is MGHRA and CDR2 YSYEKL. The source of this sequence is a human donor in good health (CMV status not recorded). Some clones in this sample may be carry-over from other donors' samples. Sequences were obtained from PBMCs. V and J are TRBV4-1 and TRBJ1-2; 7 nucleotides line up with TRBD1. The CDR3 loop reads CASSRNGQDSYGYTF. CDR3 DNA: TGCGCCAGCAGCCGGAATGGACAGGACTCCTATGGCTACACCTTC.